Below are 13 T cell receptor beta chains sequenced from a single sample in a study of cytomegalovirus exposure and HLA in healthy donors. Primers: 60 Vbeta forward and 13 Jbeta reverse. Data came from immunoSEQ multiplex PCR; TCRdb stores just in-frame clones and leaves some out. Seen here are 150,000 to 200,000 clones, 80% observed once, and the top ten hold around 2%. Source material: PBMCs. Receptor source: a human donor in good health.

The J gene is TRBJ2-7, the V gene TRBV11-2; 8 nucleotides align to TRBD2. Losses at the gene ends were 4 bases for V and 3 bases for J; bases not matched to a gene: 2. Germline V lookup: CDR1 SGHAT, CDR2 FQNNGV. The CDR3 is made up of 13 amino acids. CDR3 bases: TGTGCCAGCAGCTCGGGACTAGTCTACGAGCAGTACTTC. It is translated as CASSSGLVYEQYF.

The chain couples TRBV2 to TRBJ2-5; TRBD2 matches at 7 bases. The CDR3 has 15 amino acids. V lost 1 base, J lost 1 base, and 3 bases stayed unmatched. Germline V gene lookup returns CDR1 SNHLY and CDR2 FYNNEI. DNA of the CDR3: TGTGCCAGCAGTGAAGGGTCGGGGGGCCAAGAGACCCAGTACTTC. The encoded protein is CASSEGSGGQETQYF.

The chain employs TRBV6-6 and TRBJ2-5; no firm D call. V was trimmed by 5 bases and J by 4 bases, leaving 5 bases between them. The germline CDR1 and CDR2 sequences are MNHNY and SVGAGI (reference sequence). This CDR3 comprises 11 residues. In DNA form, the CDR3 reads TGTGCCAGCAGTCCGGGAGAGACCCAGTACTTC. Translated, it gives CASSPGETQYF.

This clone has just a few counts. V is TRBV5-6 and J is TRBJ1-1; 7 bases agree with TRBD1. The CDR3 totals 16 residues. V was clipped by 2 bases and J by 0 bases; unmatched bases: 7. The germline V gene encodes CDR1 SGHDT and CDR2 YYEEEE. The CDR3 bases are TGTGCCAGCAGCTTTGACACAGGGGCGCTGAACACTGAAGCTTTCTTT. Protein product: CASSFDTGALNTEAFF.

This clone has only a few counts. The V gene is TRBV9, the J gene TRBJ2-2; D is unresolved. Trimming took 0 bases from V and 2 from J, leaving 8 bases between them. This CDR3 is built from 15 residues. Germline CDR1 reads SGDLS; CDR2 reads YYNGEE. This CDR3 reads CASSVDWANTGELFF. DNA for the CDR3: TGTGCCAGCAGCGTAGATTGGGCTAACACCGGGGAGCTGTTTTTT.

This clone was recorded a few times. V usage is TRBV4-3 and J usage is TRBJ1-1, with TRBD1 as a possible D gene (5 bases). This CDR3 spans 14 amino acids. Germline CDR1 is LGHNA and CDR2 is YSLEER. V was clipped by 0 bases and J by 4 bases, with 9 bases between them. As DNA, the CDR3 is TGCGCCAGCAGCCAAGATATCAGGGTCACTGAAGCTTTCTTT. Protein: CASSQDIRVTEAFF.

CDR3 coding DNA: TGCGCCAGCAGCCCGGACAGAAGAAACACAGATACGCAGTATTTT. It yields the protein CASSPDRRNTDTQYF. The chain employs TRBV4-3 and TRBJ2-3; TRBD1 might be the D (6 bases). Trimming shortened V by 4 bases and J by 2 bases, and 13 bases separated the two germline ends. The CDR3 runs 15 residues. The V gene's germline CDR1 is LGHNA and CDR2 YSLEER.

The chain couples TRBV11-2 to TRBJ2-3, with TRBD2 matching over 11 bases. Germline values: CDR1 SGHAT, CDR2 FQNNGV. This CDR3 has 17 residues. The trim removed 4 bases at V and 4 bases at J, leaving 10 bases unmatched. CDR3 sequence reads: CASSSRRLAGGPDTQYF. CDR3 sequence (DNA): TGTGCCAGCAGCTCGAGAAGGTTAGCGGGGGGGCCAGATACGCAGTATTTT.

The chain carries TRBV18 and TRBJ1-2; unclear D gene. CDR1 and CDR2 (germline): KGHSH, LQKENI. V was clipped by 3 bases and J by 5 bases, with 13 bases between them. This CDR3 has 14 amino acids. DNA of the CDR3: TGTGCCAGCTCACCCCAGGATCTTAGATATGGCTACACCTTC. Amino acid sequence: CASSPQDLRYGYTF.

The rearrangement links TRBV6-1 to TRBJ1-1; D might be TRBD1 (5 bases). Germline assignment: CDR1 MNHNS and CDR2 SASEGT. The CDR3 totals 14 residues. Trimming took 2 bases from V and 0 from J, leaving 7 bases between them. The CDR3 coding sequence is TGTGCCAGCAGTGAAACGACAGTGAACACTGAAGCTTTCTTT. Protein: CASSETTVNTEAFF.

The V gene is TRBV4-2, the J gene TRBJ2-1, with 11 bases identical to TRBD2. The V and J ends lost 4 bases and 5 bases, in that order; junction bases with no gene match: 4. The V gene's germline CDR1 is LGHNA and CDR2 YNFKEQ. The length of the CDR3 is 15 residues. The CDR3 DNA is TGTGCCAGCAGCCTTATAGCGGGGGGGAACAATGAGCAGTTCTTC. It yields the protein CASSLIAGGNNEQFF.

V gene TRBV10-3 combines with J gene TRBJ2-7, with a tentative D call TRBD2 (6 bases). Germline V gene data show CDR1 as ENHRY and CDR2 as SYGVKD. V dropped 11 bases and J dropped 0 bases, with 17 bases sitting between them. The CDR3 length is 14 residues. CDR3 protein: CAVAVGGSSYEQYF. Written as DNA, the CDR3 is TGTGCCGTGGCTGTGGGGGGTAGCTCCTACGAGCAGTACTTC.

This clone has a count of ten or more. V usage is TRBV20-1 and J usage is TRBJ1-1; no firm D call. The CDR3 consists of 11 residues. CDR1 and CDR2 (germline): DFQATT, SNEGSKA (reference sequence). The V end was cut by 2 bases, the J end by 6 bases, with 7 bases between. The CDR3 sequence is CSARRQAEAFF. CDR3 DNA sequence: TGCAGTGCTAGAAGGCAGGCTGAAGCTTTCTTT.